These 19 T cell receptor beta chains were all obtained from the same sample, sequenced in a study of T cell responses to AZD1222 COVID-19 vaccine. The data were produced by immunoSEQ multiplex PCR, yet TCRdb's version contains in-frame clones alone and is incomplete. The profile shows about 130,000 clones, less than 95% of them singletons. The sample was peripheral blood, taken on day 0 of MenACWY control vaccination. Receptors were obtained from an adult in good health.

The rearrangement joins TRBV10-1 to TRBJ2-4; D possibly corresponds to TRBD1 (5 bases). The V end lost 7 bases, the J end lost 2 bases, and 24 bases lay between the germline ends. The CDR3 is 18 amino acids. Germline loops: CDR1 WNHNN, CDR2 SYGVQD (reference sequence). Here the CDR3 reads CASNSPRSLGQTKNIQYF. The CDR3 DNA reads as TGCGCCAGCAACTCCCCTCGGAGCTTAGGACAAACCAAAAACATTCAGTACTTC.

V and J are TRBV2 and TRBJ1-2; 9 positions match TRBD1. The germline V gene has CDR1 SNHLY and CDR2 FYNNEI. The CDR3 covers 15 residues. The V gene end was trimmed by 0 bases and the J gene end by 7 bases; junction bases not matched to a gene: 6. The CDR3 region is CASSEAGQGRSGYTF. Written as DNA, the CDR3 is TGTGCCAGCAGTGAAGCGGGACAGGGTAGAAGTGGCTACACCTTC.

V and J are TRBV28 and TRBJ1-1; no clear D gene. Looked up from germline, CDR1 is MDHEN and CDR2 is SYDVKM. V was cut by 4 bases and J by 0 bases, with 15 bases left in between. This CDR3 comprises 16 residues. The CDR3 coding sequence is TGTGCCAGCAGTTCTTTGGGCGGAGCTATGAACACTGAAGCTTTCTTT. Protein: CASSSLGGAMNTEAFF.

The chain uses TRBV28 and TRBJ2-1, with 7 nucleotides matching TRBD1. There are 17 residues in the CDR3. Germline trimming cut 5 bases from V and 4 bases from J; bases unmatched to any gene: 14. The germline gives CDR1 MDHEN, CDR2 SYDVKM. CDR3 sequence: CASSPLSTGRPYNEQFF. The CDR3 DNA follows: TGTGCCAGCAGTCCCCTGTCGACAGGGCGTCCATACAATGAGCAGTTCTTC. The entire variable domain, with the rest obtained from reference TRBV28 and TRBJ2-1, is as follows: DVKVTQSSRYLVKRTGEKVFLECVQDMDHENMFWYRQDPGLGLRLIYFSYDVKMKEKGDIPEGYSVSREKKERFSLILESASTNQTSMYLCASSPLSTGRPYNEQFFGPGTRLTVL.

The chain links TRBV11-3 to TRBJ2-1; D is ambiguous. Germline CDR1 is SGHNT and CDR2 is YENEEA. CDR3 length equals 13 residues. V lost 1 base and J 8 bases, leaving 9 bases between the germline ends. This CDR3 is CASSLGSNDEQFF. The CDR3 nucleotides read TGTGCCAGCAGCTTAGGGTCAAACGATGAGCAGTTCTTC.

CDR3 amino acids: CASRLARGTTSTDTQYF. CDR3 bases: TGTGCAAGTCGCTTAGCGCGGGGGACTACTAGCACAGATACGCAGTATTTT. The chain joins TRBV12-2 to TRBJ2-3; the table gives TRBD2 as D, unverified against the DNA. TRBV12-2 is termed a pseudogene. The CDR3 runs to 17 residues.

This chain links TRBV19 with TRBJ1-1; D not certain. CDR3 length: 11 amino acids. CDR1 and CDR2 (germline): LNHDA, SQIVND (reference sequence). The V end was cut by 5 bases, the J end by 6 bases, with 7 bases between. CDR3 in amino acids: CASSDSPEAFF. As DNA, the CDR3 is TGTGCCAGTAGTGATTCCCCTGAAGCTTTCTTT.

By its share, this clone is medium-sized. The rearrangement uses TRBV4-1 and TRBJ2-1; no definite D call. Germline V gene data show CDR1 as MGHRA and CDR2 as YSYEKL. CDR3 length: 13 amino acids. Trimming took 3 bases from V and 8 from J, leaving 11 bases between them. CDR3 sequence reads: CASSQVGFDEQFF. DNA for the CDR3: TGCGCCAGCAGCCAGGTGGGCTTCGATGAGCAGTTCTTC.

The V gene is TRBV18, the J gene TRBJ1-4; D is unresolved. The CDR3 spans 14 residues. V gave up 3 bases and J gave up 5 bases, with 10 bases separating them. Germline CDR1 and CDR2: KGHSH and LQKENI. The CDR3 loop is CASSPRVLNEKLFF. For the CDR3, the DNA is TGTGCCAGCTCACCCCGGGTTTTGAATGAAAAACTGTTTTTT.

The chain couples TRBV18 to TRBJ2-7, with TRBD2 identical over 9 bases. The CDR3 consists of 15 residues. The J segment lost 0 bases and the V segment lost 2 bases, leaving 2 bases of the junction unmatched. Germline-derived CDR1 and CDR2 are KGHSH and LQKENI. The CDR3 DNA sequence: TGTGCCAGCTCACCAGGGACTAGCACCTCCTACGAGCAGTACTTC. It yields the protein CASSPGTSTSYEQYF.

This chain connects TRBV7-3 to TRBJ1-2, with 9 bases lining up with TRBD1. Germline trimming cut 5 bases from V and 11 bases from J; bases unmatched to any gene: 9. Germline V CDR1 and CDR2: SGHTA, FQGTGA. This CDR3 contains 13 residues. The DNA for the CDR3 is TGTGCCAGCAGCCGTCCCGGGACAGGGAAGTACACCTTC. Translated: CASSRPGTGKYTF.

This clone was recorded only once. The chain is built from TRBV6-5 and TRBJ1-1; 8 bases map to TRBD1. This CDR3 has 14 residues. Unmatched junction bases numbered 4, after V lost 7 bases and J lost 0 bases. CDR1 MNHEY and CDR2 SVGAGI come from the germline V gene. CDR3 region: CASTRDRLNTEAFF. The CDR3 region has the DNA TGTGCCAGCACCCGGGACAGGTTGAACACTGAAGCTTTCTTT.

The rearrangement joins TRBV2 to TRBJ2-7, with D tentatively TRBD2 (6 bases). The CDR3 length is 14 residues. From germline, CDR1 is SNHLY and CDR2 FYNNEI. Trimming cost V 6 bases and J 0 bases, with 12 bases left between them. CDR3 loop: CASSIAESSYEQYF. The DNA of the CDR3 is TGTGCCAGCAGCATAGCGGAGAGCTCCTACGAGCAGTACTTC.

The chain combines TRBV6-1 with TRBJ1-5, with 9 bases matching TRBD1. The CDR3 sequence is 18 residues long. Looked up from germline, CDR1 is MNHNS and CDR2 is SASEGT. V lost 0 bases and J lost 2; bases outside the gene matches: 8. The CDR3 protein is CASSEAKGQGGGNQPQHF. DNA of the CDR3: TGTGCCAGCAGTGAAGCAAAGGGACAGGGAGGAGGCAATCAGCCCCAGCATTTT.

The rearrangement joins TRBV5-1 to TRBJ2-7; either TRBD1 or TRBD2 may fit D (7 bases each). CDR3 size: 15 residues. Germline V gene data show CDR1 as SGHRS and CDR2 as YFSETQ. Trimming stripped 6 bases from V and 0 bases from J, with 16 bases between. The CDR3 protein is CASTQGGGASYEQYV. The DNA for the CDR3 is TGCGCCAGCACCCAGGGGGGGGGAGCCTCCTACGAGCAGTACGTC.

V is TRBV19 and J is TRBJ1-2; D gene ambiguous. CDR1 is LNHDA and CDR2 is SQIVND in the germline V gene (reference sequence). This CDR3 is 12 amino acids long. V was trimmed by 6 bases and J by 8 bases, leaving 13 bases between them. The CDR3 loop reads CASRDMRTGYTF. Written as DNA, the CDR3 is TGTGCCAGTAGAGATATGCGAACGGGCTACACCTTC.

V usage is TRBV5-1 and J usage is TRBJ2-7; D possibly corresponds to TRBD2 (6 bases). The germline gives CDR1 SGHRS, CDR2 YFSETQ. V gave up 5 bases and J gave up 4 bases, with 16 bases separating them. The CDR3 extends over 14 amino acids. In nucleotides, the CDR3 is TGCGCCAGCAGTTCCCCTGGAGGGTTTTACGAGCAGTACTTC. Protein: CASSSPGGFYEQYF.

V is TRBV7-2 and J is TRBJ1-2; TRBD1 aligns across 7 bases. Losses at the gene ends were 11 bases for V and 6 bases for J; bases not matched to a gene: 9. This CDR3 region has 12 residues. Per germline, CDR1 SGHTA and CDR2 FQGNSA. The CDR3 reads CAEGSGGDGYTF. For the CDR3, the DNA is TGTGCCGAAGGTTCAGGGGGAGATGGCTACACCTTC.

The chain couples TRBV12-3 or TRBV12-4 to TRBJ1-5; possibly TRBD1 for D (5 bases). Trimming pared 8 bases from V and 9 bases from J, leaving 14 bases between. The CDR3 consists of 12 residues. The DNA for the CDR3 is TGTGCCAGCGGGGACCCCGTAGGGCCCCAGCATTTT. Translation gives CASGDPVGPQHF.